This entry describes one T cell receptor (beta chain). It lacks a known antigen. Per-base qualities were not stored, and no clone one base away is much larger. The CDR3 spans 13 residues, from the cysteine through the phenylalanine. Only the CDR3 portion is preserved as DNA: 39 bases, with reading frame beginning at the first base. Trimming takes 3 bases from V and 10 bases from J, and the germline ends sit 15 bases apart. Reading the germline V gene gives CDR1 MDHEN and CDR2 SYDVKM. This sample is part of a study of shared clonotypes between healthy human individuals (TCRdb year 2020). With regard to the full study: Two women and a few men aged 18 to 49 years were included in the cohort. Between about 0.85 and 9.5 billion PBMCs per donor were obtained by leukapheresis. For each donor, CD4 naive and CD4 memory were each run on three plates, CD8 naive on two plates, and CD8 memory on one plate. The study deeply sequenced blood TCR repertoires of about five healthy adults to estimate repertoire size and the extent of clonotype sharing between individuals. Libraries were prepared and TCR repertoires were sequenced by different laboratories using diverse techniques, in order to increase sequencing depth and limit assay-specific biases.

Using the deep immunoSEQ assay, multiplex PCR amplified TCR CDR3 regions from genomic DNA. Extracted genomic DNA from each cell subset was spread evenly across all wells of several immunoSEQ 96-well plates, with each plate serving as a replicate. For sorted subsets, about 200 ng genomic DNA, equal to 25,000 to 35,000 T cell genomes, was loaded into each replicate PCR. Purified libraries were quantified with a Qubit 3.0 fluorometer, sized on a Bioanalyzer 2100, and re-quantified with the KAPA Library Quantification kit. Every immunoSEQ 96-well plate was sequenced on a separate single-read 150-cycle Illumina NextSeq 550 flow cell. Per the original workflow: Because the immunoSEQ output held only junctional sequences and lacked quality scores, the filtering could not match the filtering applied to full-length reads. To assign V/J genes and CDR3, sequences were annotated against IMGT germline references using PyIR, a Python wrapper for IgBLAST v1.9. Reads were filtered out if the reads had weak V/J assignments (E-value above 1e-6), no CDR3, stop codons, out-of-frame junctions, or ambiguous translated residues. V3J clonotypes were defined as sequences sharing the same inferred V gene, J gene, and CDR3 amino acid sequence. To compute the percentage overlap between repertoires, the number of shared unique clonotypes was divided by the size of the smaller repertoire. RTK rarefaction, the Chao1 estimator, and Recon v2.1 estimates of unobserved clonotypes were used to assess repertoire richness. Generation probabilities for all TCRbeta clonotypes obtained by the gDNA method from a handful of donors were computed using OLGA. TCRdb retrieved this table from immuneACCESS and kept in-frame rearrangements only. Not all clones are present; in checked studies, unresolved V genes account for under half, and no reason is known for the remainder. V, J and clone size are those of that table, while D and trimming were read from the DNA. In this sample the table shows some 790,000 clones, 55% to 80% of which occur a single time. The top ten clonotypes cover about 1.8% of the sample.

Points the paper makes about the study in general: Sampling was restricted to blood, and TCR repertoires in tissue are likely to differ from TCR repertoires in blood. Compared with non-shared clonotypes, clonotypes shared by all four sorted-subset donors had higher generation probabilities. Approximately 5% of naive CD4, 3.5% of naive CD8, about 2.4% of memory CD4, and 0.35% to 0.5% of memory CD8 clonotypes were shared across a few donors. The genetic and exposure-history diversity represented was limited by the small number of donors. Estimated clonotype richness was generally larger for naive than for memory subsets. Pairwise subsampling led to the expectation that sequencing depth would affect the degree of clonotype sharing among donors. Rarefaction of sorted-subset datasets indicated incomplete sequencing despite the large sequencing depth.

Healthy HIV-negative adults with no recently reported acute infections or vaccinations were included as donors. Every donor was a Caucasian adult living in Nashville, Tennessee, USA. CD4+ T cells were enriched through magnetic negative selection, after which naive cells were positively selected on CD45RA and the remaining negative fraction served as the memory subset. Blood was collected by leukapheresis, and PBMCs were isolated by Ficoll-Histopaque density gradient centrifugation and then cryopreserved in liquid nitrogen vapor phase. Analytical flow cytometry was used to check the purity and quantity of each magnetically sorted T cell population. Genomic DNA was isolated from every sorted fraction and measured by UV absorbance on a Nanodrop 2000c.

Rearrangement joined TRBV28 to TRBJ1-1, with the D gene not clear enough to name. The clonotype was recovered from a woman in her 30s in good health. The material sequenced was memory CD4+ T cells sorted from blood. The cell subset or site tag for this specimen amounts to: CD45RA-negative fraction. The CDR3 here reads CASSLNDPGIAFF. The DNA sequence is as follows: TGTGCCAGCAGTTTGAATGACCCAGGTATAGCTTTCTTT.